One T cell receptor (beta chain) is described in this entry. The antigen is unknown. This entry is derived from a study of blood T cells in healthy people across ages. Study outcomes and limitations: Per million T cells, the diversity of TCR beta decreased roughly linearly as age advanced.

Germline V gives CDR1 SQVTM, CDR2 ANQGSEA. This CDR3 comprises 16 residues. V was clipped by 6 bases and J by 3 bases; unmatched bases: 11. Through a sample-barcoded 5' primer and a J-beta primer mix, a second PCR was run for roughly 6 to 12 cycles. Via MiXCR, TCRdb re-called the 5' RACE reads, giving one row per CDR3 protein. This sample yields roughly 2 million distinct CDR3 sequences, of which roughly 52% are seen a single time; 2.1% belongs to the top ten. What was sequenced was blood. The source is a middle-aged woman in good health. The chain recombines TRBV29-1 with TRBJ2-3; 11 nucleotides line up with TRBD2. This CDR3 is CSVGIAGGIRTDTQYF. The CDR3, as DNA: TGCAGCGTCGGGATAGCGGGGGGGATCAGGACAGATACGCAGTATTTT.